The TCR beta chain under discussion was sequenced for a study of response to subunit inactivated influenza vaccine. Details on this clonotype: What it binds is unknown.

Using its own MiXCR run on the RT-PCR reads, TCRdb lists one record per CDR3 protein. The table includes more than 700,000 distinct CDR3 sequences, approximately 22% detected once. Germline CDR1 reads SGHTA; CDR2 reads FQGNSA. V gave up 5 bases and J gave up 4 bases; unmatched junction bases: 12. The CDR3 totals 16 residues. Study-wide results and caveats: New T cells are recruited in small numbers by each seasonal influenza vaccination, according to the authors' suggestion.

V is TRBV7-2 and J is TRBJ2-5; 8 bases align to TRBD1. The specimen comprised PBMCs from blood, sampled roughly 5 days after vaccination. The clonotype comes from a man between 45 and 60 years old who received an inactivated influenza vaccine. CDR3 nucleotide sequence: TGTGCCAGCAGCCCGCGGACAGGGCTTGGGAGAGAGACCCAGTACTTC. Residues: CASSPRTGLGRETQYF.